This TCR beta chain was identified during a study of cytomegalovirus exposure and HLA in healthy donors. Both 60 Vbeta primers and 13 Jbeta primers went into the PCR. In the original analysis: There were tens of millions of unique TCR beta chains by a later count, and some 10 million of them were shared. Generated by immunoSEQ multiplex PCR, the TCRdb table keeps only in-frame clones and is missing some. V, J and clone size derive from that table, while D and trimming were established from the DNA sequence. The sample has roughly 130,000 clones, nearly 90% seen once. Trimming removed 5 bases from V and 8 bases from J, with 13 bases in between. The CDR3 length is 13 residues. The germline CDR1 and CDR2 sequences are SGHTA and FQGNSA. Comments on this clone: Its antigen is unidentified.

The study's findings and limits: The dataset shows that most TCR sequences were rare, while some public TCRs occurred in many donors. TCR beta V- and J-gene trimming, according to a later analysis, was linked to a missense DCLRE1C variant.

Participants comprised healthy donors of bone marrow. The sequencing sample was made of PBMCs. This receptor was identified in a woman in her thirties or forties in good health and CMV-seronegative. V and J are TRBV7-2 and TRBJ2-1; no definite D call. The CDR3 DNA follows: TGTGCCAGCAGCCCCCAGTACCGGGATGAGCAGTTCTTC. Translated: CASSPQYRDEQFF.